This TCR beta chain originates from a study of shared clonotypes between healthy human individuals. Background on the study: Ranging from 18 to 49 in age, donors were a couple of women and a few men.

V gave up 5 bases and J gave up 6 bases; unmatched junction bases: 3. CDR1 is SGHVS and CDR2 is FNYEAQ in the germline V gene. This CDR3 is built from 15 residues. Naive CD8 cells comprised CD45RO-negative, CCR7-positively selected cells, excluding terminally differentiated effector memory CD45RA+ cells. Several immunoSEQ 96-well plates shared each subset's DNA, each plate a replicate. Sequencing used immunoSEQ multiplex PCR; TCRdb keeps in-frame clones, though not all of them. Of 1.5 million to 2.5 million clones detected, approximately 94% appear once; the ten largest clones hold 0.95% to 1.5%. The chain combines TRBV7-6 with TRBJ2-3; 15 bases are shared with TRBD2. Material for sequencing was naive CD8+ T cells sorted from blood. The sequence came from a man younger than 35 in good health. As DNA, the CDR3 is TGTGCCAGCAGCGTCGGACTAGCGGGAGGGGATACGCAGTATTTT. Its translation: CASSVGLAGGDTQYF.